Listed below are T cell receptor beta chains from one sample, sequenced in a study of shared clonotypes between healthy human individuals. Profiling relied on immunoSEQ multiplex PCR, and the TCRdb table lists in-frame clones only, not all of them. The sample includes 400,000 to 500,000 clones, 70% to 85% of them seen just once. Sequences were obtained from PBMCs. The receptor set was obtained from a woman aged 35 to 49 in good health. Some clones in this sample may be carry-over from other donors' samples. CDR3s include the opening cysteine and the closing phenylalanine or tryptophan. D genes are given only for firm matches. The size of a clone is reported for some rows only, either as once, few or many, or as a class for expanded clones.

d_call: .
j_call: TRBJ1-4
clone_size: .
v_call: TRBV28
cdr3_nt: TGTGCCAGCAGTCCCAATTGGGGCATCAAGGAAAAACTGTTTTTT
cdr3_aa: CASSPNWGIKEKLFF

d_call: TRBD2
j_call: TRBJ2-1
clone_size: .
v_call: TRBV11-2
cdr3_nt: TGTGCCAGCAGCTTAGTTTTCGTATCGGGAGGGACCTACAATGAGCAGTTCTTC
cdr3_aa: CASSLVFVSGGTYNEQFF

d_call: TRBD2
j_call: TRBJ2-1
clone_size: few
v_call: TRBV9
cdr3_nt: TGTGCCAGCAGCGTAAGCGGGAGCGGCAACAATGAGCAGTTCTTC
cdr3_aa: CASSVSGSGNNEQFF

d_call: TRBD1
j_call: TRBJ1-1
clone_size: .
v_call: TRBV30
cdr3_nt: TGTGCCTGGAGGCTAGACAGGGGATTTACTGAAGCTTTCTTT
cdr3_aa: CAWRLDRGFTEAFF

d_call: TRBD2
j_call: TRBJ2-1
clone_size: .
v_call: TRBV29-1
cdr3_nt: TGCAGCGTTGTCGTAGCGGGAGGACCTACGGGTGAGCAGTTCTTC
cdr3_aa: CSVVVAGGPTGEQFF

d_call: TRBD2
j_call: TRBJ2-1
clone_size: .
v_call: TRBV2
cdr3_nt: TGTGCCACCCTTCTAGCGGGACGCAATGAGCAGTTCTTC
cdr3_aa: CATLLAGRNEQFF

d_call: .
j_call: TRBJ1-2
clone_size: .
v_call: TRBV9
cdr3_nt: TGTGCCAGCAGCTCCACGGGGCCAGATGGCTACACCTTC
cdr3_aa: CASSSTGPDGYTF

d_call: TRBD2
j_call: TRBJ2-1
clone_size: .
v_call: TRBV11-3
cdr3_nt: TGTGCCAGCAGCAGACTAGCGGCGGGTTCCTACAATGAGCAGTTCTTC
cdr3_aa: CASSRLAAGSYNEQFF

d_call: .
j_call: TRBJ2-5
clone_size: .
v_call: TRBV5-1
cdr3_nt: TGCGCCAGCAGCTTGTTGGGGCTAGGGAACCAAGAGACCCAGTACTTC
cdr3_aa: CASSLLGLGNQETQYF

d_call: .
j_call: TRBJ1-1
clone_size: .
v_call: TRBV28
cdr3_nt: TGTGCCAGCAGTCCCCCTGTCCCCGGGGGGATCACTGAAGCTTTCTTT
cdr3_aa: CASSPPVPGGITEAFF

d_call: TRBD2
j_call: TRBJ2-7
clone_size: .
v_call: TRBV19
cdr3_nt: TGTGCCAGTAGTACCGGACTAGCGGGAGTGCGGGTCGAGCAGTACTTC
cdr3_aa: CASSTGLAGVRVEQYF

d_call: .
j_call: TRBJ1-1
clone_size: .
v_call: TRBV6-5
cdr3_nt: TGTGCCAGCAGTCCCACAGGGCGCACTGAAGCTTTCTTT
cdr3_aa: CASSPTGRTEAFF

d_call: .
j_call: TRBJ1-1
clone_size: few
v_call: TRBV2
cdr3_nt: TGTGCCTCGGGAGCGAACACTGAAGCTTTCTTT
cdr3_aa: CASGANTEAFF

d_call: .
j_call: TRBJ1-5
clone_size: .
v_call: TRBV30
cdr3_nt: TGTGCCTGGAGTGTACAAGGGGGGCAGCCCCAGCATTTT
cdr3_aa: CAWSVQGGQPQHF

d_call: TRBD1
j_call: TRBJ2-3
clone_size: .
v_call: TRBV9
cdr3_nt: TGTGCCAGCAGCGCTTCCGGGACAGGGTCGACAGATACGCAGTATTTT
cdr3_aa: CASSASGTGSTDTQYF

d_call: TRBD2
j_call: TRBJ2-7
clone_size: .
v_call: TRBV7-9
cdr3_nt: TGTGCCAGCAGCCCCCGGACTAGCGAGGGAGGCGAGCAGTACTTC
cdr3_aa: CASSPRTSEGGEQYF

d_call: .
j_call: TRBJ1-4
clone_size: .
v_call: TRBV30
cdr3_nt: TGTGCCTGGAGTTACAATGAAAAACTGTTTTTT
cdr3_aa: CAWSYNEKLFF

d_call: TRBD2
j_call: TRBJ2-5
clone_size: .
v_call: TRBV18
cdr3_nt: TGTGCCAGCTCACCCCTAGCGGGAGGGCCAGAGGAGACCCAGTACTTC
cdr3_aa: CASSPLAGGPEETQYF

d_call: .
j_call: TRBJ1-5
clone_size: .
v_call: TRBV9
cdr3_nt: TGTGCCAGCAGCGTGGGGGTTAGCAATCAGCCCCAGCATTTT
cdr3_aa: CASSVGVSNQPQHF

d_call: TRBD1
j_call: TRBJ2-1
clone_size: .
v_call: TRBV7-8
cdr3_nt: TGTGCCAGCAGCTCCTCCGCAGGGGGCATACCCTACAATGAGCAGTTCTTC
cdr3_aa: CASSSSAGGIPYNEQFF

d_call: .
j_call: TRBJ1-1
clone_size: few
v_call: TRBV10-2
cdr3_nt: TGCGCCAGCAGTGAGTCCAGGACACCGAACACTGAAGCTTTCTTT
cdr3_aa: CASSESRTPNTEAFF

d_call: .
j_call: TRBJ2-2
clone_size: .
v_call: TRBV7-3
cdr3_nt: TGTGCCAGCAGCTTAAGTGCGGGCACCGGGGAGCTGTTTTTT
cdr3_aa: CASSLSAGTGELFF

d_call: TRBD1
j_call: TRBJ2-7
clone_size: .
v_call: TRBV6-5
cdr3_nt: TGTGCCAGCAGCTTTACAGGGGATTCCTCCTACGAGCAGTACTTC
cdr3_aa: CASSFTGDSSYEQYF

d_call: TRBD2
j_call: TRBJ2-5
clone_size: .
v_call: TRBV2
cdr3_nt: TGTGCCAGCCGACCGGGACTAACGCAAGAGACCCAGTACTTC
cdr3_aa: CASRPGLTQETQYF

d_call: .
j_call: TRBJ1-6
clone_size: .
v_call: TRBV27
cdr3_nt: TGTGCCAGCAGTTTTAGTAATTCACCCCTCCACTTT
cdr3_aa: CASSFSNSPLHF

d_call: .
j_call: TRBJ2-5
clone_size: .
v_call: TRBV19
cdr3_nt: TGTGCCAGCGGTTGGGGGGTCCGCGGAGAGACCCAGTACTTC
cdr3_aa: CASGWGVRGETQYF

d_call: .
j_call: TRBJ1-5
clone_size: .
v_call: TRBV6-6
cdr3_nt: TGTGCCAGCAGTTACGGGGATAGCAATCAGCCCCAGCATTTT
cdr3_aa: CASSYGDSNQPQHF

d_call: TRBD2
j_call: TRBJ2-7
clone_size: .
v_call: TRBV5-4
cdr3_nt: TGTGCCAGCAGCCCGGGGACAAGGACTAGCGGTAGCTACGAGCAGTACTTC
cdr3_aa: CASSPGTRTSGSYEQYF

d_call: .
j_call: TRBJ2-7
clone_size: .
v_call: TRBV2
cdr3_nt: TGTGCCAGCAGTGGGGGAATAGCGGAAGTCTCCTACGAGCAGTACTTC
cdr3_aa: CASSGGIAEVSYEQYF

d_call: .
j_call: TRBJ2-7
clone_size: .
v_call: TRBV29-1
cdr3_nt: TGCAGCGTACAATCGGGTGGCTACGAGCAGTACTTC
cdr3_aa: CSVQSGGYEQYF

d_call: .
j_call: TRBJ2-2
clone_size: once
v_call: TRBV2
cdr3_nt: TGTGCCAGCAGTGGGCGTTTCGTGGGGGCAGGCGGGGAGCTGTTTTTT
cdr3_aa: CASSGRFVGAGGELFF

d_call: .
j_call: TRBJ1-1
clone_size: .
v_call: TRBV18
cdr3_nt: TGTGCCAGCTCGCCCGACATTACAGGGAAGAACACTGAAGCTTTCTTT
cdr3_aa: CASSPDITGKNTEAFF

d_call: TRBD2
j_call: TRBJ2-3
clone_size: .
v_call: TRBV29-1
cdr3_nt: TGCAGCGTTGGACTAGCGGGAGGGCCGGGAGATACGCAGTATTTT
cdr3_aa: CSVGLAGGPGDTQYF

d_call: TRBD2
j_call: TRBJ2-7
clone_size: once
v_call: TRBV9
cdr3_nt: TGTGCCTCCGGCGGGGGGTTGGGCGAGCAGTACTTC
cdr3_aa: CASGGGLGEQYF

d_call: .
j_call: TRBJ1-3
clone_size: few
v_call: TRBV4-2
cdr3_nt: TGTGCCAGCAGCCAAAGCGGCTTGGGGGCTGGAAACACCATATATTTT
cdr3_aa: CASSQSGLGAGNTIYF

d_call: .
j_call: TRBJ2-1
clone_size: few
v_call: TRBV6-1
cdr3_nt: TGTGCCAGCGGAGGATACAATGAGCAGTTCTTC
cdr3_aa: CASGGYNEQFF

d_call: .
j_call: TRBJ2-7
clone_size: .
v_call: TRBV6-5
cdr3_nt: TGTGCCAGCAGTTATGGTAGGGAAAGGGAGCAGTACTTC
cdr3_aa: CASSYGREREQYF

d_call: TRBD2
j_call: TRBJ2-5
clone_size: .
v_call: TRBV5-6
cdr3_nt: TGTGCCAGCAGCTCCGGGACTAGTATCCAGACCCAGTACTTC
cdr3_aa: CASSSGTSIQTQYF

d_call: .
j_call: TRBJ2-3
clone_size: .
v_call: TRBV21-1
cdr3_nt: TGTGCCAGCAGCCGTCCCGGGACTAGCGGGAGTGAAAGCACGGCAGATACGCAGTATTTT
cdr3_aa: CASSRPGTSGSESTADTQYF

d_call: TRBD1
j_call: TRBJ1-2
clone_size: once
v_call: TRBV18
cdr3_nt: TGTGCCAGCTCACGAGGGACAGGGACTAACTATGGCTACACCTTC
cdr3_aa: CASSRGTGTNYGYTF

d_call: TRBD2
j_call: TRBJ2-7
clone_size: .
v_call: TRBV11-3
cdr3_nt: TGTGCCAGCAGCTTAGGCGGGGGATCGTTCGGCGAGCAGTACTTC
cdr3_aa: CASSLGGGSFGEQYF

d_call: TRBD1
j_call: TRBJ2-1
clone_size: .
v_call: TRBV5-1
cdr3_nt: TGCGCCAGCAGCGTATCCCCCGGGACAGGGACCAATGAGCAGTTCTTC
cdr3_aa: CASSVSPGTGTNEQFF

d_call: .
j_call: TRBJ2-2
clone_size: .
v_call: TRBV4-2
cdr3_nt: TGTGCCAGCAGCCAAGATAGCCTAGCAGCCGGGGAGCTGTTTTTT
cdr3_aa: CASSQDSLAAGELFF

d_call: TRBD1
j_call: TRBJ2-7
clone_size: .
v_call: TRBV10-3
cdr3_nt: TGTGCTTCAGGGGGTGGCTACGAGCAGTACTTC
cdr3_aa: CASGGGYEQYF

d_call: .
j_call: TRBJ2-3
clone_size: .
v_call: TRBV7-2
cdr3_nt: TGTGCCAGCAGCTTAGTTAGCGCTCCTAGCACAGATACGCAGTATTTT
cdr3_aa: CASSLVSAPSTDTQYF

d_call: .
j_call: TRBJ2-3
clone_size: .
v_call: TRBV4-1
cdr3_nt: TGCGCCAGCAACCATAACGACGGAAGCACAGATACGCAGTATTTT
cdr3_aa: CASNHNDGSTDTQYF

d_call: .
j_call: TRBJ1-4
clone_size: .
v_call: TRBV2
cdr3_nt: TGTGCCAGCAGCCGGGAAACTAATGAAAAACTGTTTTTT
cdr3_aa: CASSRETNEKLFF

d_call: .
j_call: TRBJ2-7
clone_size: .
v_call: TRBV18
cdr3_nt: TGTGCCAGCTCATCGGACGGCTACGAGCAGTACTTC
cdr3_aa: CASSSDGYEQYF

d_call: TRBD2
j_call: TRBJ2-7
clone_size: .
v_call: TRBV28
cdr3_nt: TGTGCCAGCAGTTCCTCAGCCGGGACTAGCGGGTCCTACGAGCAGTACTTC
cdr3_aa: CASSSSAGTSGSYEQYF

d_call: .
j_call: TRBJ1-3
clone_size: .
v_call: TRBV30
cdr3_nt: TGTGCCTGGAGCGGAAGCTCTGGAAACACCATATATTTT
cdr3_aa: CAWSGSSGNTIYF

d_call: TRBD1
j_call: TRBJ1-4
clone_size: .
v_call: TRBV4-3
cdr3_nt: TGCGCCAGCAGCTTGGGGACAGGGCTGGGAGAAAAACTGTTTTTT
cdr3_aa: CASSLGTGLGEKLFF

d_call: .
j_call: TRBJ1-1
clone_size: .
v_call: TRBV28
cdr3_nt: TGTGCCAGCAGTTTGGGGGGCCGCGGCACTGAAGCTTTCTTT
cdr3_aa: CASSLGGRGTEAFF

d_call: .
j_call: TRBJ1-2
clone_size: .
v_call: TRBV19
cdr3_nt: TGTGCCAGTAGTCGGACGGCTCCCTATGGCTACACCTTC
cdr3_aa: CASSRTAPYGYTF

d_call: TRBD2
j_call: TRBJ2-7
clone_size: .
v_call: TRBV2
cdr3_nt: TGTGCCAGCAGTGGCGGGAGGGGGGACGAGCAGTACTTC
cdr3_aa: CASSGGRGDEQYF